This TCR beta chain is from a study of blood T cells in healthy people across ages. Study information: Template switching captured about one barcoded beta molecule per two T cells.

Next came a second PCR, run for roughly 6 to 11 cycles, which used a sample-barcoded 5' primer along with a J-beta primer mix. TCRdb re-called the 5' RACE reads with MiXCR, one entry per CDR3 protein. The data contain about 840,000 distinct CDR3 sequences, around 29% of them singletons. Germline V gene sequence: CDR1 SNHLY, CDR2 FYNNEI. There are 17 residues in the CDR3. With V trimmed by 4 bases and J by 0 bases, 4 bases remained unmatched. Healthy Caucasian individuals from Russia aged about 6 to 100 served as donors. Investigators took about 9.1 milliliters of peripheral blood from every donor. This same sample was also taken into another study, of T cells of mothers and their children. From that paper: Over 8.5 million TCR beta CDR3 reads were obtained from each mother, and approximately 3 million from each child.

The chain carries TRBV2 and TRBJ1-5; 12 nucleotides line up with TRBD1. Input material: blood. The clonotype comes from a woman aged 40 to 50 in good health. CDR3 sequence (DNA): TGTGCCAGCAGTGGGGACAGGGGGCCTTATAGCAATCAGCCCCAGCATTTT. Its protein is CASSGDRGPYSNQPQHF. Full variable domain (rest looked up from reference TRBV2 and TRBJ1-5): EPEVTQTPSHQVTQMGQEVILRCVPISNHLYFYWYRQILGQKVEFLVSFYNNEISEKSEIFDDQFSVERPDGSNFTLKIRSTKLEDSAMYFCASSGDRGPYSNQPQHFGDGTRLSIL.